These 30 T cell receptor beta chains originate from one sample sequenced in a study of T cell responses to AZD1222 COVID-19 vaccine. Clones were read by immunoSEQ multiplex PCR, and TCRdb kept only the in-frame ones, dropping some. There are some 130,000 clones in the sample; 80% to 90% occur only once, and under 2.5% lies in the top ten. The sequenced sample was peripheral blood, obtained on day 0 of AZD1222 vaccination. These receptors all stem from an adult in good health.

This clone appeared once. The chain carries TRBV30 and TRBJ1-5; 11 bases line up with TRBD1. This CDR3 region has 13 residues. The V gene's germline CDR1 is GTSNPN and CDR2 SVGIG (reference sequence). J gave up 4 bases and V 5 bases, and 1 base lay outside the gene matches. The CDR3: CAWGDRGNQPQHF. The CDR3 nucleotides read TGTGCCTGGGGGGACAGGGGGAATCAGCCCCAGCATTTT. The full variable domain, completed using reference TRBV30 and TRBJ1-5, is SQTIHQWPATLVQPVGSPLSLECTVEGTSNPNLYWYRQAAGRGLQLLFYSVGIGQISSEVPQNLSASRPQDRQFILSSKKLLLSDSGFYLCAWGDRGNQPQHFGDGTRLSIL.

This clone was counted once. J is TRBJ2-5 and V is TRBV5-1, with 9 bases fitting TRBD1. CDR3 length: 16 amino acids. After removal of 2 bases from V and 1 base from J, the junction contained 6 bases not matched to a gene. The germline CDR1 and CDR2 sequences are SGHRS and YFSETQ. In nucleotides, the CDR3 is TGCGCCAGCAGCTTTGGCAGGGGACAGGGCCAAGAGACCCAGTACTTC. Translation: CASSFGRGQGQETQYF.

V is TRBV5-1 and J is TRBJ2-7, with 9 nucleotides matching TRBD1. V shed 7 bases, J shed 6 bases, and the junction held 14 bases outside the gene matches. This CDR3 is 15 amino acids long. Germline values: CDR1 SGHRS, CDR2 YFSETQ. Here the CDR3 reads CASSSAGTGYGEQYF. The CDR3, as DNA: TGCGCCAGCTCAAGTGCCGGGACAGGGTATGGCGAGCAGTACTTC.

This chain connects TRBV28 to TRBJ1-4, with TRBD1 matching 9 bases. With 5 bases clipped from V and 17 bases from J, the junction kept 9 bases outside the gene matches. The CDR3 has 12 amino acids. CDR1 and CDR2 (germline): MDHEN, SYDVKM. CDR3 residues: CASSPLTGQGFF. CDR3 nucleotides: TGTGCCAGCAGTCCCTTGACGGGACAGGGATTTTTT.

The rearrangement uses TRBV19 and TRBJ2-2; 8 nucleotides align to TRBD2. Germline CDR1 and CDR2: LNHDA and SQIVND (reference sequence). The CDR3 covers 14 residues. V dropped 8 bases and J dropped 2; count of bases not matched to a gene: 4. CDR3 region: CASQLAANTGELFF. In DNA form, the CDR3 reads TGTGCCAGTCAACTAGCGGCAAACACCGGGGAGCTGTTTTTT.

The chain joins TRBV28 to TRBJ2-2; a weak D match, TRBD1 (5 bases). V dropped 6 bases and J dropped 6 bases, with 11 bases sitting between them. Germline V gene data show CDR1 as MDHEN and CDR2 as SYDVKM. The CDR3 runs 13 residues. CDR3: CASRQDRPGELFF. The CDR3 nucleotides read TGTGCCAGCAGGCAAGACAGACCCGGGGAGCTGTTTTTT.

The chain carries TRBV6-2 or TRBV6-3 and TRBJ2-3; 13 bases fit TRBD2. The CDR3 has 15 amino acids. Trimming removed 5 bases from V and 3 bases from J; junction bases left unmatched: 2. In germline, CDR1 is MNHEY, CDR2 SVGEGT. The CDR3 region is CASSGLAGATDTQYF. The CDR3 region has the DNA TGTGCCAGCAGTGGACTAGCGGGGGCAACAGATACGCAGTATTTT.

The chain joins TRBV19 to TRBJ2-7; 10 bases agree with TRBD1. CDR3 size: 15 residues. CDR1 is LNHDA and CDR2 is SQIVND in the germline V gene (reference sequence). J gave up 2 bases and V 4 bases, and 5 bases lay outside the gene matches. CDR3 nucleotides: TGTGCCAGTAGTACGGGGACAGGGGTTACCTACGAGCAGTACTTC. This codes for CASSTGTGVTYEQYF.

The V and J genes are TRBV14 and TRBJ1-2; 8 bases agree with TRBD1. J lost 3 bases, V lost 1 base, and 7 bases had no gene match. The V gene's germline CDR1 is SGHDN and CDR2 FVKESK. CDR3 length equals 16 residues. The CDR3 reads CASSQGGQGLYYGYTF. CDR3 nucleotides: TGTGCCAGCAGCCAAGGCGGACAGGGTTTATACTATGGCTACACCTTC.

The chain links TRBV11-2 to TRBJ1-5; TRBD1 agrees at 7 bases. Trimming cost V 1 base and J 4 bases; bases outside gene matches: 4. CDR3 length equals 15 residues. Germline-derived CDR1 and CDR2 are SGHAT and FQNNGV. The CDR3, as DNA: TGTGCCAGCAGCTTAGGACAGGGTGGAAATCAGCCCCAGCATTTT. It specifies CASSLGQGGNQPQHF. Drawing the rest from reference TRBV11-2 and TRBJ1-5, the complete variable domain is EAGVAQSPRYKIIEKRQSVAFWCNPISGHATLYWYQQILGQGPKLLIQFQNNGVVDDSQLPKDRFSAERLKGVDSTLKIQPAKLEDSAVYLCASSLGQGGNQPQHFGDGTRLSIL.

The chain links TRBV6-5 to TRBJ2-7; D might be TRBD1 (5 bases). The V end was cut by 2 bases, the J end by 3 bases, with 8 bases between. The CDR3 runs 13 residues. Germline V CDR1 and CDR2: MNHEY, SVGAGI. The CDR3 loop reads CASSYTGHYEQYF. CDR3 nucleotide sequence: TGTGCCAGCAGTTACACAGGACACTACGAGCAGTACTTC.

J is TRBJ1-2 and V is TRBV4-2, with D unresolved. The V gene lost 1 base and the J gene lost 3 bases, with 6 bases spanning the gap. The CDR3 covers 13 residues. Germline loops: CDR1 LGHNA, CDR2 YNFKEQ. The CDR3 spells CASSQVSDYGYTF. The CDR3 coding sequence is TGTGCCAGCAGCCAAGTTTCGGACTATGGCTACACCTTC.

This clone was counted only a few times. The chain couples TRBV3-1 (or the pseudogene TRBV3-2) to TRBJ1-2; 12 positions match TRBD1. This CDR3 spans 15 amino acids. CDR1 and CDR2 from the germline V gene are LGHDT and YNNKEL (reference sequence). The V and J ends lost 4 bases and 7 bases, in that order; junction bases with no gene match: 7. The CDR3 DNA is TGTGCCAGCAGCCGCGGGACAGGGGGCAAAGGTGGCTACACCTTC. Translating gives CASSRGTGGKGGYTF.

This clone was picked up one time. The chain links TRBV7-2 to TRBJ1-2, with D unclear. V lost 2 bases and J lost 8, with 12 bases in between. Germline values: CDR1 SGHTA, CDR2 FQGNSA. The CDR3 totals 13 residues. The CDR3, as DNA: TGTGCCAGCAGCTTACAGTCAAGTCTAGGCTACACCTTC. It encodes CASSLQSSLGYTF.

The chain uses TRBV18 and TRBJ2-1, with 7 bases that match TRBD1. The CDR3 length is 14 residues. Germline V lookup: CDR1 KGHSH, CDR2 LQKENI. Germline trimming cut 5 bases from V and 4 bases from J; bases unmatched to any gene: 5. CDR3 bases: TGTGCCAGCTCATCGCCGGGACAGTACAATGAGCAGTTCTTC. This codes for CASSSPGQYNEQFF.

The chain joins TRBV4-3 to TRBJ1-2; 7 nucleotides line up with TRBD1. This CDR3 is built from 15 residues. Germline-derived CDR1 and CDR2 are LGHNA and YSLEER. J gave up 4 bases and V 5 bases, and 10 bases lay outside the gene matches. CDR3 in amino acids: CASSSRSGQSYGYTF. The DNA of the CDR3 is TGCGCCAGCAGCAGTCGGTCGGGACAGAGCTATGGCTACACCTTC.

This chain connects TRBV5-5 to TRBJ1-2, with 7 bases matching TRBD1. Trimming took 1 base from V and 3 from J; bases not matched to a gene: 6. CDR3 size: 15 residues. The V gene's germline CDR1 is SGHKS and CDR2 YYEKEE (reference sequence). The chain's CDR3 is CASSLRTGMDYGYTF. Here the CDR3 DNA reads TGTGCCAGCAGCTTGAGGACAGGTATGGACTATGGCTACACCTTC.

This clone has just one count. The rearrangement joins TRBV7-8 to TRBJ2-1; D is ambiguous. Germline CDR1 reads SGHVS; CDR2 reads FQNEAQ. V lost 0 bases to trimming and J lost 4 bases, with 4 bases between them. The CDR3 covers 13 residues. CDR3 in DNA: TGTGCCAGCAGCTTAGCGATGTACAATGAGCAGTTCTTC. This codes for CASSLAMYNEQFF.

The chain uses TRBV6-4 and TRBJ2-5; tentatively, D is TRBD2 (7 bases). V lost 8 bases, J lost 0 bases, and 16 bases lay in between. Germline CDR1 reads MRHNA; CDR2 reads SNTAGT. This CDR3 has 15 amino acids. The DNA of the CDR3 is TGTGCCAGCGCGGGGGCCAACGGTGACCAAGAGACCCAGTACTTC. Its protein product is CASAGANGDQETQYF.

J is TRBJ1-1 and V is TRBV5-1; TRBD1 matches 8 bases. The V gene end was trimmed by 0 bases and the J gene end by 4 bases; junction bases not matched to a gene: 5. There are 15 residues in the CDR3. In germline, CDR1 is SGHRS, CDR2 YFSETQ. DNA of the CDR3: TGCGCCAGCAGCTTGGGACAGGGGTCGAGCACTGAAGCTTTCTTT. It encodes CASSLGQGSSTEAFF.

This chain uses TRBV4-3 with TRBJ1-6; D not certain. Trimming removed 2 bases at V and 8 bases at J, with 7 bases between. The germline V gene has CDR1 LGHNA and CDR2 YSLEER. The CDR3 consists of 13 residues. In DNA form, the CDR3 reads TGCGCCAGCAGCCAAAAAGAGGATTCACCCCTCCACTTT. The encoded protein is CASSQKEDSPLHF.

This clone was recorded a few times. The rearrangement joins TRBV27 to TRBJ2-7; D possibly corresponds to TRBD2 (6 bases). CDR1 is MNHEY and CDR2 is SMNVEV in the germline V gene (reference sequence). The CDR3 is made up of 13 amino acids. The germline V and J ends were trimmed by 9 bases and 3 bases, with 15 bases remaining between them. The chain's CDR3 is CASAGTMSYEQYF. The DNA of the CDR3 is TGTGCCAGTGCGGGGACGATGAGCTACGAGCAGTACTTC.

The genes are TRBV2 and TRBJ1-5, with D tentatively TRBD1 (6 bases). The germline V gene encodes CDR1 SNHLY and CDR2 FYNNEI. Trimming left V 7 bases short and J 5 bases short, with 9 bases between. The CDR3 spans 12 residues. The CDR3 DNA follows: TGTGCCAGCAAGGGGGACTATCAGCCCCAGCATTTT. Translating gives CASKGDYQPQHF.

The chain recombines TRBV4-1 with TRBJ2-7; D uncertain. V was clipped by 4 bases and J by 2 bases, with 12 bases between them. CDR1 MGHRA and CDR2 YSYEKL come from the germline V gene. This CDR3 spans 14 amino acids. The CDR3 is CASSPPSTPYEQYF. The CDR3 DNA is TGCGCCAGCAGCCCCCCGTCCACGCCCTACGAGCAGTACTTC.

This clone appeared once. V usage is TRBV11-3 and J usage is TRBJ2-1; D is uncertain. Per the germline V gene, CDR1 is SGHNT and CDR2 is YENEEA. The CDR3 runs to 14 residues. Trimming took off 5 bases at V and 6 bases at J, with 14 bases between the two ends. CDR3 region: CASSPSPRTNEQFF. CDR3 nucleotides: TGTGCCAGCAGCCCAAGTCCGAGGACCAATGAGCAGTTCTTC.

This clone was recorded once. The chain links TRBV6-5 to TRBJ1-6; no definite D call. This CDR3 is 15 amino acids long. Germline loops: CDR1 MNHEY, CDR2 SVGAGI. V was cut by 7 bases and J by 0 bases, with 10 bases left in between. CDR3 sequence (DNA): TGTGCCAGCACCGAGGGTAGCTCCTATAATTCACCCCTCCACTTT. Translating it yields CASTEGSSYNSPLHF.

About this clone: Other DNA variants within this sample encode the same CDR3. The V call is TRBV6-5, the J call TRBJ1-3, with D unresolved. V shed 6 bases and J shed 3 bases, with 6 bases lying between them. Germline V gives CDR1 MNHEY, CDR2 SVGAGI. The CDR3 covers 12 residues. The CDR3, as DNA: TGTGCCAGCAGATACAGTGGAAACACCATATATTTT. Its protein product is CASRYSGNTIYF.

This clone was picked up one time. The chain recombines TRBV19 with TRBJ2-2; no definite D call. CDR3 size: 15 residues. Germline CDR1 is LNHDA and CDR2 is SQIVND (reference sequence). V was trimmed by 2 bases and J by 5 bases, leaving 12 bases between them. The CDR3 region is CASSISRAQTGELFF. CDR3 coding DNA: TGTGCCAGTAGTATATCCCGCGCACAGACCGGGGAGCTGTTTTTT.

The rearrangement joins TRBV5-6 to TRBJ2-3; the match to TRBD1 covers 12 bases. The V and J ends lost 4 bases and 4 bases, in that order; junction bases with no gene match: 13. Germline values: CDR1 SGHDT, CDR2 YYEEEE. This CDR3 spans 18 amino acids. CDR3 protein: CASSPTGTGGAASDTQYF. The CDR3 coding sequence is TGTGCCAGCAGCCCAACCGGGACAGGGGGCGCAGCATCAGATACGCAGTATTTT.

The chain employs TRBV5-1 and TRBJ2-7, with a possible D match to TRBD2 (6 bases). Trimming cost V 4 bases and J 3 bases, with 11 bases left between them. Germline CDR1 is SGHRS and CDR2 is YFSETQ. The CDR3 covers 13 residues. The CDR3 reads CASSKEGGYEQYF. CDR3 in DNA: TGCGCCAGCAGCAAGGAGGGCGGCTACGAGCAGTACTTC. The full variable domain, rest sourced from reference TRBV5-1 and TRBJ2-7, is KAGVTQTPRYLIKTRGQQVTLSCSPISGHRSVSWYQQTPGQGLQFLFEYFSETQRNKGNFPGRFSGRQFSNSRSEMNVSTLELGDSALYLCASSKEGGYEQYFGPGTRLTVT.